This record covers a single T cell receptor (beta chain). Libraries were prepared by immunoSEQ multiplex PCR; TCRdb keeps only in-frame clonotypes and omits some of them. The data show 90,000 to 150,000 clones, more than 70% seen once. The data derive from a study of control samples from healthy donors and cancer patients. This clonotype was obtained from a man between 50 and 59 years old in good health. Sequenced material: blood.

DNA for the CDR3: TGTGCCAGCAGTCGCGGGACAGGCTCCTATTCTAACTATGGCTACACCTTC. Translation gives CASSRGTGSYSNYGYTF. The V and J genes are TRBV6-6 and TRBJ1-2, with TRBD1 matching 8 bases. The CDR3 sequence is 17 residues long. V gave up 5 bases and J gave up 0 bases; unmatched junction bases: 11. Germline V gene lookup returns CDR1 MNHNY and CDR2 SVGAGI (reference sequence).